This T cell receptor beta chain was sequenced in a study of T cell responses to AZD1222 COVID-19 vaccine. Only in-frame clones appear in the TCRdb table, and some are missing; sequencing was by immunoSEQ multiplex PCR. The sample contains 85,000 to 130,000 clones, 80% to 95% of which appear only once. The CDR3 loop spans 17 amino acids. V was pared by 7 bases and J by 1 base, with 22 bases between. Germline V gene data show CDR1 as SGHVS and CDR2 as FNYEAQ. Here the sequenced sample was peripheral blood, taken 28 days after the second AZD1222 dose. The rearrangement links TRBV7-6 to TRBJ2-5; a weak D match, TRBD2 (6 bases). The source of this sequence is an adult who received the AZD1222 COVID-19 vaccine. The CDR3 protein is CASTQAAGTYSQETQYF. CDR3 coding DNA: TGTGCCAGCACCCAAGCTGCCGGGACTTACTCCCAAGAGACCCAGTACTTC. Drawing the rest from reference TRBV7-6 and TRBJ2-5, the complete variable domain is GAGVSQSPRYKVTKRGQDVALRCDPISGHVSLYWYRQALGQGPEFLTYFNYEAQQDKSGLPNDRFSAERPEGSISTLTIQRTEQRDSAMYRCASTQAAGTYSQETQYFGPGTRLLVL.